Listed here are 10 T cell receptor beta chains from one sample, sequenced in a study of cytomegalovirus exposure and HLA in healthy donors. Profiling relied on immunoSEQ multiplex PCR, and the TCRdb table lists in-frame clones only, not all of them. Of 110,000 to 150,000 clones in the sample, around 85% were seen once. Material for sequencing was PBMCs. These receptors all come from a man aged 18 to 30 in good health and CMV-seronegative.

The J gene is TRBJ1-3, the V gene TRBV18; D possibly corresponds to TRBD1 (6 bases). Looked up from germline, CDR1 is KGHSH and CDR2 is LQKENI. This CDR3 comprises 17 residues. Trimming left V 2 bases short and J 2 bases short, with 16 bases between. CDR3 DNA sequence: TGTGCCAGCTCACCATATACTACCACAGGGACTGGAAACACCATATATTTT. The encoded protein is CASSPYTTTGTGNTIYF.

CDR3 protein: CASSRDRRYGYTF. In DNA form, the CDR3 reads TGTGCCAGCAGTCGGGACAGGCGCTATGGCTACACCTTC. The chain joins TRBV6-5 to TRBJ1-2; 8 bases align to TRBD1. The ends lost 5 bases at V and 4 bases at J; junction bases unmatched: 3. Germline V lookup: CDR1 MNHEY, CDR2 SVGAGI. The CDR3 is made up of 13 amino acids.

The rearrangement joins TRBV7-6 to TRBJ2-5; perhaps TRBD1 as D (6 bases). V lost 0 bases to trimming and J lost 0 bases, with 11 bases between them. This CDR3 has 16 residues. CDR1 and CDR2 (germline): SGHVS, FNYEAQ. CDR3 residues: CASSLALTGYQETQYF. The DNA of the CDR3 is TGTGCCAGCAGCTTAGCATTAACAGGGTACCAAGAGACCCAGTACTTC.

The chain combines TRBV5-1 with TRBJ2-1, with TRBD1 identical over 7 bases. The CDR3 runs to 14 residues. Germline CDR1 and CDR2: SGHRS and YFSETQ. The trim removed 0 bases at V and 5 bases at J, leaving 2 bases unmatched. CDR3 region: CASSLDGTDNEQFF. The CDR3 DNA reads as TGCGCCAGCAGCTTGGACGGGACAGACAATGAGCAGTTCTTC.

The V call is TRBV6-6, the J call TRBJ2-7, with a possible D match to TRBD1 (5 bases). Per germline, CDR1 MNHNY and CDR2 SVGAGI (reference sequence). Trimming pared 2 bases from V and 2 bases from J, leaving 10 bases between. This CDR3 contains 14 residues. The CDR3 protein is CASSYLRGTYEQYF. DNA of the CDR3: TGTGCCAGCAGTTACCTAAGGGGTACCTACGAGCAGTACTTC.

As DNA, the CDR3 is TGTGCCAGCAGCACCGGACAGGGGCGGAACACTGAAGCTTTCTTT. This gives the protein CASSTGQGRNTEAFF. The chain employs TRBV7-8 and TRBJ1-1; 9 nucleotides agree with TRBD1. Trimming at V came to 5 bases and at J to 1 base, leaving 5 bases not matched to a gene. Per the germline V gene, CDR1 is SGHVS and CDR2 is FQNEAQ. The CDR3 extends over 15 amino acids.

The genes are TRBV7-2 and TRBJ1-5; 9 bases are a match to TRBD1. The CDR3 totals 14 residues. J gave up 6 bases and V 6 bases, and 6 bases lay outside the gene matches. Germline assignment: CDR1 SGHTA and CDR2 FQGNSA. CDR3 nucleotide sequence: TGTGCCAGCAGTTCCACAGGGGGCGGTCAGCCCCAGCATTTT. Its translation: CASSSTGGGQPQHF.

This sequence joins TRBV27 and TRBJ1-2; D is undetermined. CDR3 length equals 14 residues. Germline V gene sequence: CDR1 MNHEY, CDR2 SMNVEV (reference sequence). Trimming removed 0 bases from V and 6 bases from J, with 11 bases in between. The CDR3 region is CASSLSRGRNGYTF. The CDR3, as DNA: TGTGCCAGCAGTTTATCACGGGGTCGAAATGGCTACACCTTC.

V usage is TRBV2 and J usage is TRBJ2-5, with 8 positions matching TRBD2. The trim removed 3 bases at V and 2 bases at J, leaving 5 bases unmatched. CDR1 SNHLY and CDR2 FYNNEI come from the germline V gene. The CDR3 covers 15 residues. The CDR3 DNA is TGTGCCAGCAGTGAGCCCGCGGGGGGACAAGAGACCCAGTACTTC. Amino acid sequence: CASSEPAGGQETQYF. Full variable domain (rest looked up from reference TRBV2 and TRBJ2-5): EPEVTQTPSHQVTQMGQEVILRCVPISNHLYFYWYRQILGQKVEFLVSFYNNEISEKSEIFDDQFSVERPDGSNFTLKIRSTKLEDSAMYFCASSEPAGGQETQYFGPGTRLLVL.

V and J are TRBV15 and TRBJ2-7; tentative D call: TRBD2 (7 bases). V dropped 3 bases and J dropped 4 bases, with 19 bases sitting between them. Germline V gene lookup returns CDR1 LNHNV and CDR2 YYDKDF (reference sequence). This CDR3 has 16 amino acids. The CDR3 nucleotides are TGTGCCACCAGCAGCGGAAGGGGGGGGAATTGGTACGAGCAGTACTTC. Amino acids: CATSSGRGGNWYEQYF.